Below are 2 T cell receptor beta chains sequenced from a single sample in a study of T-cell reconstitution after alpha-beta-depleted transplantation in children. During its preparation, the TCRbeta library received unique molecular identifiers. TCRdb itself ran the PCR reads through MiXCR, one entry per CDR3 protein. The sample includes approximately 590,000 distinct CDR3 sequences, roughly a tenth of them seen just once. The source was PBMCs from the stem cell graft donor, collected from the stem cell graft. The origin of the receptors is a human donor who donated a stem cell graft to a child with acute myeloid leukemia.

This clonotype was picked up a small number of times. This chain links TRBV7-9 with TRBJ2-7; 10 bases are shared with TRBD2. CDR1 and CDR2 (germline): SEHNR, FQNEAQ (reference sequence). J was trimmed by 5 bases and V by 10 bases; bases with no gene match: 11. This CDR3 is 14 amino acids long. CDR3 region: CATSGAGGPNEQYF. The CDR3 DNA reads TGTGCCACCTCCGGAGCGGGAGGGCCTAACGAGCAGTACTTC.

The chain is built from TRBV3-1 and TRBJ2-3, with 13 nucleotides matching TRBD2. CDR1 and CDR2 from the germline V gene are LGHDT and YNNKEL (reference sequence). The CDR3 is made up of 15 amino acids. Trimming cost V 6 bases and J 3 bases; bases outside gene matches: 3. CDR3 loop: CASRGLAGTTDTQYF. For the CDR3, the DNA is TGTGCCAGCAGGGGACTAGCGGGGACGACAGATACGCAGTATTTT.